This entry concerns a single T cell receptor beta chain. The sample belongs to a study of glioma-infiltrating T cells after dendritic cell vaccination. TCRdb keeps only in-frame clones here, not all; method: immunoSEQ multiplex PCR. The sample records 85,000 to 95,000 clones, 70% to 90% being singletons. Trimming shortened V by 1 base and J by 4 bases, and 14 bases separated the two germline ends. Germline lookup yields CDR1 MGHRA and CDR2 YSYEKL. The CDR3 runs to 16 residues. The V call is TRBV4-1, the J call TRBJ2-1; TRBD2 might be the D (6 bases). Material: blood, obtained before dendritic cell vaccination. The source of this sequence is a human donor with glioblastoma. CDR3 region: CASSQGRGGIYNEQFF. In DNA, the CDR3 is TGCGCCAGCAGCCAAGGACGGGGCGGGATTTACAATGAGCAGTTCTTC.